The 32 T cell receptor beta chains in this list originate from one sample, sequenced in a study of cytomegalovirus exposure and HLA in healthy donors. The PCR had 60 Vbeta and 13 Jbeta primers. Sequenced by immunoSEQ multiplex PCR; TCRdb stores in-frame clones only, minus some. This sample's clone table lists some 150,000 clones. Sequencing input: PBMCs. All receptors come from a woman between 18 and 30 years old in good health and CMV-seronegative.

As regards this clone: The identical CDR3 is also encoded by other nucleotide sequences in the sample. The chain carries TRBV6-4 and TRBJ1-1; 8 bases map to TRBD1. The CDR3 totals 13 residues. V lost 8 bases to trimming and J lost 11 bases; unmatched junction nucleotides: 13. CDR1 and CDR2 (germline): MRHNA, SNTAGT. The CDR3 bases are TGTGCCAGCGATTCAGGGGGCGCAGGGGGCGCTTTCTTT. Residues: CASDSGGAGGAFF.

This chain joins TRBV5-8 and TRBJ1-4; D gene uncertain. CDR3 length: 14 amino acids. Germline CDR1 SGHTS, CDR2 YDEGEE. V dropped 3 bases and J dropped 8 bases, with 14 bases sitting between them. CDR3 nucleotide sequence: TGTGCCAGCAGCTCAGAGGGTAACGAGGAAAAACTGTTTTTT. Translated: CASSSEGNEEKLFF. The full variable domain, with the rest looked up from reference TRBV5-8 and TRBJ1-4, is EAGVTQSPTHLIKTRGQQATLRCSPISGHTSVYWYQQALGLGLQFLLWYDEGEERNRGNFPPRFSGRQFPNYSSELNVNALELEDSALYLCASSSEGNEEKLFFGSGTQLSVL.

The chain uses TRBV4-2 and TRBJ2-1; 7 nucleotides match TRBD2. The CDR3 has 16 residues. Germline-derived CDR1 and CDR2 are LGHNA and YNFKEQ. The V and J ends lost 0 bases and 0 bases, in that order; junction bases with no gene match: 2. Here the CDR3 DNA reads TGTGCCAGCAGCCAAGAGGGCGGGAGCTCCTACAATGAGCAGTTCTTC. Residues: CASSQEGGSSYNEQFF.

This chain links TRBV5-1 with TRBJ2-1; TRBD1 agrees at 11 bases. Looked up from germline, CDR1 is SGHRS and CDR2 is YFSETQ. CDR3 size: 13 residues. The V and J ends lost 5 bases and 15 bases, in that order; junction bases with no gene match: 10. CDR3 coding DNA: TGCGCCAGCAGTTACTCGGGACAGGGGGACGGGTTCTTC. Encoded protein: CASSYSGQGDGFF.

The rearrangement uses TRBV7-9 and TRBJ1-1; D is perhaps TRBD1 (6 bases). Germline V gene lookup returns CDR1 SEHNR and CDR2 FQNEAQ (reference sequence). V lost 3 bases to trimming and J lost 6 bases, with 11 bases between them. There are 13 residues in the CDR3. For the CDR3, the DNA is TGTGCCAGCAGCTTCAGGGGAGGGCCTGAAGCTTTCTTT. Residues: CASSFRGGPEAFF.

The chain links TRBV19 to TRBJ2-1; 10 nucleotides line up with TRBD2. V trimming: 1 base; J trimming: 0 bases; junction bases outside the gene matches: 3. CDR1 is LNHDA, CDR2 SQIVND, per germline (reference sequence). The CDR3 runs to 17 residues. The CDR3 sequence is CASSIGTSGYSYNEQFF. CDR3 in DNA: TGTGCCAGTAGTATAGGGACTAGCGGCTACTCCTACAATGAGCAGTTCTTC.

The V gene is TRBV13, the J gene TRBJ1-1; D is uncertain. CDR1 PRHDT and CDR2 FYEKMQ come from the germline V gene (reference sequence). The germline V and J ends were trimmed by 7 bases and 4 bases, with 10 bases remaining between them. This CDR3 contains 12 residues. DNA of the CDR3: TGTGCCAGCACCCCCGGTGGCACTGAAGCTTTCTTT. This sequence encodes CASTPGGTEAFF.

This sequence joins TRBV12-5 and TRBJ2-5; D perhaps matches TRBD1 (6 bases). The end of the DNA aligns better with TRBJ2-7, so the J call may be wrong. CDR3 length: 14 amino acids. Looked up from germline, CDR1 is LGHNT and CDR2 is FRNRAP. CDR3 in amino acids: CASGGAHGTHEQYF. The CDR3 nucleotides read TGTGCTAGTGGGGGGGCCCATGGTACCCACGAGCAGTACTTC.

The chain uses TRBV11-1 and TRBJ2-3; 7 bases line up with TRBD2. CDR1 and CDR2 (germline): SGHAT, FQDESV (reference sequence). The CDR3 is made up of 18 amino acids. After removal of 5 bases from V and 4 bases from J, the junction contained 18 bases not matched to a gene. The CDR3 DNA is TGTGCCAGCAGCCCCTCCTCAGGGAGCGGGAAAAGGGCAGATACGCAGTATTTT. This codes for CASSPSSGSGKRADTQYF.

The genes are TRBV2 and TRBJ2-1; 9 positions agree with TRBD2. V lost 4 bases to trimming and J lost 2 bases; unmatched junction nucleotides: 6. CDR3 length equals 16 residues. CDR1 and CDR2 (germline): SNHLY, FYNNEI. The CDR3 DNA reads as TGTGCCAGCAGTGTTGTTAGCGGGAGCACCTACAATGAGCAGTTCTTC. It encodes CASSVVSGSTYNEQFF. The full variable domain, completed using reference TRBV2 and TRBJ2-1, is EPEVTQTPSHQVTQMGQEVILRCVPISNHLYFYWYRQILGQKVEFLVSFYNNEISEKSEIFDDQFSVERPDGSNFTLKIRSTKLEDSAMYFCASSVVSGSTYNEQFFGPGTRLTVL.

The chain is built from TRBV28 and TRBJ1-2; 7 positions match TRBD1. The CDR3 runs to 11 residues. V was pared by 5 bases and J by 13 bases, with 7 bases of the junction left unmatched. Germline CDR1 reads MDHEN; CDR2 reads SYDVKM. In DNA, the CDR3 is TGTGCCAGCAGTCCCCATGAGGGGGCCACCTTC. Its protein product is CASSPHEGATF.

This chain connects TRBV6-5 to TRBJ2-4, with unresolved D. CDR1 is MNHEY, CDR2 SVGAGI, per germline. Trimming cost V 5 bases and J 1 base, with 12 bases left between them. The CDR3 has 15 amino acids. In nucleotides, the CDR3 is TGTGCCAGCAGTCGAATTAACGGGGCCAAAAACATTCAGTACTTC. Residues: CASSRINGAKNIQYF.

This chain connects TRBV14 to TRBJ2-5; D may be TRBD1 (6 bases). With 3 bases removed from V and 1 base from J, the gap between germline ends came to 15 bases. CDR1 SGHDN and CDR2 FVKESK come from the germline V gene. The CDR3 totals 16 residues. The CDR3 protein is CASSQNAGAGQETQYF. Written as DNA, the CDR3 is TGTGCCAGCAGCCAGAATGCAGGGGCAGGCCAAGAGACCCAGTACTTC.

The chain combines TRBV27 with TRBJ2-1; 8 nucleotides line up with TRBD1. V gave up 2 bases and J gave up 7 bases; unmatched junction bases: 7. The CDR3 contains 15 residues. Germline V gene sequence: CDR1 MNHEY, CDR2 SMNVEV (reference sequence). The CDR3 nucleotides read TGTGCCAGCAGTTTAAAGGGGACAGGCGAGAATGAGCAGTTCTTC. This sequence encodes CASSLKGTGENEQFF.

The DNA for the CDR3 is TGTGCCATCAGTGAGGGAGTAGCGGGCGCCTACAATGAGCAGTTCTTC. Amino acids: CAISEGVAGAYNEQFF. V usage is TRBV10-3 and J usage is TRBJ2-1; TRBD2 matches at 7 bases. This CDR3 region has 16 residues. Germline CDR1 and CDR2: ENHRY and SYGVKD. J gave up 2 bases and V 2 bases, and 6 bases lay outside the gene matches.

The chain is built from TRBV5-1 and TRBJ2-2; D uncertain. The germline V and J ends were trimmed by 4 bases and 5 bases, with 6 bases remaining between them. Germline V gene lookup returns CDR1 SGHRS and CDR2 YFSETQ. The CDR3 is 12 amino acids. The chain's CDR3 is CASSVVTGELFF. The CDR3 nucleotides read TGCGCCAGCAGCGTAGTAACCGGGGAGCTGTTTTTT.

The chain uses TRBV6-1 and TRBJ1-4; the D gene is possibly TRBD1 (6 bases). The germline CDR1 and CDR2 sequences are MNHNS and SASEGT. Trimming took off 8 bases at V and 0 bases at J, with 10 bases between the two ends. The CDR3 totals 14 residues. For the CDR3, the DNA is TGTGCCAGCTTCAGGGGTACAACTAATGAAAAACTGTTTTTT. Its protein is CASFRGTTNEKLFF.

The chain combines TRBV7-6 with TRBJ2-5; D ambiguous. V lost 1 base, J lost 1 base, and 4 bases lay in between. Germline lookup yields CDR1 SGHVS and CDR2 FNYEAQ. This CDR3 is built from 13 residues. The CDR3 region is CASSLVGQETQYF. CDR3 DNA sequence: TGTGCCAGCAGCTTAGTCGGCCAAGAGACCCAGTACTTC.

The V and J genes are TRBV15 and TRBJ2-6; 7 nucleotides line up with TRBD1. Per the germline V gene, CDR1 is LNHNV and CDR2 is YYDKDF (reference sequence). CDR3 size: 17 residues. V dropped 8 bases and J dropped 2; count of bases not matched to a gene: 12. The CDR3 coding sequence is TGTGCCACCTACCGGGACAGCGGACCCACTGGGGCCAACGTCCTGACTTTC. It codes for CATYRDSGPTGANVLTF. The full variable domain, completed using reference TRBV15 and TRBJ2-6, is DAMVIQNPRYQVTQFGKPVTLSCSQTLNHNVMYWYQQKSSQAPKLLFHYYDKDFNNEADTPDNFQSRRPNTSFCFLDIRSPGLGDTAMYLCATYRDSGPTGANVLTFGAGSRLTVL.

This rearrangement joins TRBV2 to TRBJ1-6; tentative D call: TRBD1 (5 bases). The CDR3 covers 13 residues. V was shortened by 8 bases and J by 7 bases, with 12 bases between the two germline ends. From germline, CDR1 is SNHLY and CDR2 FYNNEI. The CDR3 is CASGGQGNSPLHF. Written as DNA, the CDR3 is TGTGCCAGCGGTGGCCAGGGAAATTCACCCCTCCACTTT.

This chain's CDR3 is CASSQARAGGADTQYF. Written as DNA, the CDR3 is TGCGCCAGCAGCCAAGCCCGGGCAGGGGGCGCAGATACGCAGTATTTT. This rearrangement joins TRBV4-3 to TRBJ2-3, with 8 positions matching TRBD1. V dropped 1 base and J dropped 4; count of bases not matched to a gene: 7. The CDR3 has 16 amino acids. CDR1 and CDR2 (germline): LGHNA, YSLEER.

V is TRBV4-3 and J is TRBJ2-1; D is uncertain. Trimming took 0 bases from V and 7 from J, leaving 4 bases between them. There are 12 residues in the CDR3. The germline CDR1 and CDR2 sequences are LGHNA and YSLEER. This CDR3 reads CASSQERNEQFF. The CDR3 nucleotides are TGCGCCAGCAGCCAAGAGCGGAATGAGCAGTTCTTC.

The chain carries TRBV5-6 and TRBJ2-5; 8 nucleotides match TRBD1. The V and J ends lost 3 bases and 5 bases, in that order; junction bases with no gene match: 9. The CDR3 has 15 residues. The germline V gene encodes CDR1 SGHDT and CDR2 YYEEEE. CDR3 in amino acids: CASSYGQGGGETQYF. DNA for the CDR3: TGTGCCAGCAGCTACGGACAGGGTGGGGGGGAGACCCAGTACTTC.

This chain joins TRBV5-1 and TRBJ2-1; 10 bases agree with TRBD2. Trimming cost V 4 bases and J 8 bases; bases outside gene matches: 9. CDR3 length: 15 residues. Germline V gene sequence: CDR1 SGHRS, CDR2 YFSETQ. CDR3 DNA sequence: TGCGCCAGCAGCCTCCCTAGCGGGAGTGTGGATGAGCAGTTCTTC. This translates into CASSLPSGSVDEQFF.

This CDR3 is CASIRRTGLYEQYF. In nucleotides, the CDR3 is TGTGCCAGCATTCGTAGGACAGGGCTTTACGAGCAGTACTTC. The rearrangement uses TRBV2 and TRBJ2-7, with 8 bases that match TRBD1. Germline-derived CDR1 and CDR2 are SNHLY and FYNNEI. V was pared by 7 bases and J by 4 bases, with 9 bases of the junction left unmatched. The CDR3 is made up of 14 amino acids.

The rearrangement uses TRBV9 and TRBJ2-7, with TRBD2 matching over 14 bases. CDR3 length: 15 residues. The V and J ends lost 3 bases and 6 bases, in that order; junction bases with no gene match: 5. Germline values: CDR1 SGDLS, CDR2 YYNGEE. CDR3 region: CASSGTGTSGSEQYF. In DNA form, the CDR3 reads TGTGCCAGCAGCGGAACCGGGACTAGCGGGAGCGAGCAGTACTTC.

The chain links TRBV14 to TRBJ2-3, with TRBD1 matching 7 bases. The J segment lost 0 bases and the V segment lost 5 bases, leaving 8 bases of the junction unmatched. The length of the CDR3 is 16 residues. The germline V gene has CDR1 SGHDN and CDR2 FVKESK. In DNA form, the CDR3 reads TGTGCCAGCAGCAACTGGGACAGCTATAGCACAGATACGCAGTATTTT. It codes for CASSNWDSYSTDTQYF.

This sequence joins TRBV28 and TRBJ1-2; D gene unclear. The CDR3 loop spans 12 amino acids. Germline assignment: CDR1 MDHEN and CDR2 SYDVKM. V shed 3 bases and J shed 5 bases, with 7 bases lying between them. CDR3 sequence reads: CASSFTDYGYTF. In nucleotides, the CDR3 is TGTGCCAGCAGTTTTACAGATTATGGCTACACCTTC.

This sequence joins TRBV30 and TRBJ1-6; D is unclear. Trimming shortened V by 3 bases and J by 6 bases, and 12 bases separated the two germline ends. CDR1 is GTSNPN, CDR2 SVGIG, per germline (reference sequence). The CDR3 is 14 amino acids. Written as DNA, the CDR3 is TGTGCCTGGAGACTCGCGCCGAGTAATTCACCCCTCCACTTT. Translation: CAWRLAPSNSPLHF.

The rearrangement uses TRBV30 and TRBJ2-7; 7 bases are a match to TRBD1. From germline, CDR1 is GTSNPN and CDR2 SVGIG (reference sequence). The CDR3 sequence is 11 residues long. The V gene end was trimmed by 4 bases and the J gene end by 4 bases; junction bases not matched to a gene: 1. CDR3 in amino acids: CAWTGGYEQYF. The CDR3 coding sequence is TGTGCCTGGACAGGGGGTTACGAGCAGTACTTC.

The DNA for the CDR3 is TGTGCCAGCAGCTATTGGTACCGCCGGCGGGTTCATAGCTCCTACGAGCAGTACTTC. It is translated as CASSYWYRRRVHSSYEQYF. The chain uses TRBV5-6 and TRBJ2-7; possibly TRBD2 for D (5 bases). CDR3 length: 19 residues. Germline loops: CDR1 SGHDT, CDR2 YYEEEE. V gave up 3 bases and J gave up 0 bases, with 25 bases separating them.

V gene TRBV19 combines with J gene TRBJ2-1; 7 nucleotides agree with TRBD2. The trim removed 3 bases at V and 9 bases at J, leaving 11 bases unmatched. The CDR3 runs to 15 residues. CDR1 and CDR2 (germline): LNHDA, SQIVND (reference sequence). The CDR3 DNA sequence: TGTGCCAGTAGTATGGCGGCTAGCGGCCCTTCTGAGCAGTTCTTC. Translated, it gives CASSMAASGPSEQFF.